These T cell receptor beta chains were read from a single sample in a study of T cells after yellow fever vaccination. TCRdb passed the 5' RACE reads through MiXCR, listing each CDR3 protein once. The sample has tens of thousands of distinct CDR3 sequences; around 7.4% are singletons. Sequencing used CD8+ T cells sorted from PBMCs, obtained 15 days after the yellow fever booster vaccination. Receptors were obtained from a young man who received the YFV17D yellow fever vaccine. Both conserved end residues are part of each CDR3. The order of the fields is J gene, clone size, D gene, V gene, CDR3 DNA, CDR3 protein. The D gene is left open where the match is weak. Clone size is shown for a subset of rows, as once, few, many or a class of expanded clone.

TRBJ2-5,many,NA,TRBV21-1,TGTGCCAGCAGCAAAAGGCTAACCCAAGAGACCCAGTACTTC,CASSKRLTQETQYF
TRBJ1-3,many,NA,TRBV4-2,TGTGCCAGCAGCCCGCAGGGAAACACCATATATTTT,CASSPQGNTIYF
TRBJ2-1,NA,TRBD2,TRBV27,TGTGCCAGCACCTCCCCGGGGCTAGCGGGAGGCCTCGACAATGAGCAGTTCTTC,CASTSPGLAGGLDNEQFF
TRBJ2-7,NA,NA,TRBV4-3,TGCGCCAGCAGCCAGGAAGACTCGCACCCATCCTACGAGCAGTACTTC,CASSQEDSHPSYEQYF
TRBJ1-4,many,NA,TRBV15,TGTGCCACCAGCGAGGTCGAGGGGGGGGCTAATGAAAAACTGTTTTTT,CATSEVEGGANEKLFF
TRBJ2-1,few,NA,TRBV6-5,TGTGCCAGCAGCCTCGGACCGCAACAGCAGTTCTTC,CASSLGPQQQFF
TRBJ2-3,many,NA,TRBV7-6,TGTGCCAGCAGCTTAATCAGTCTCGCAGATACGCAGTATTTT,CASSLISLADTQYF
TRBJ2-7,many,NA,TRBV30,TGTGCCTGCAGGGACTTTGGCTCCTACGAGCAGTACTTC,CACRDFGSYEQYF
TRBJ2-7,many,NA,TRBV7-8,TGTGCCAGCAGCCCGGGGGTAACGACCCTAGGCGAGCAGTACTTC,CASSPGVTTLGEQYF
TRBJ2-1,many,NA,TRBV7-9,TGTGCCAGCAGCTTCTTCCTAGCAGCTGACAATGAGCAGTTCTTC,CASSFFLAADNEQFF
TRBJ2-3,many,TRBD2,TRBV7-9,TGTGCCAGCAGCTCGGGGTGGGCGGGAGTTCCAGATACGCAGTATTTT,CASSSGWAGVPDTQYF
TRBJ1-2,many,TRBD1,TRBV4-3,TGCGCCAGCAGCCAAGTTCCCGGGACAGGGGTTTATGGCTACACCTTC,CASSQVPGTGVYGYTF
TRBJ2-1,many,NA,TRBV7-9,TGTGCCAGCAGCCACGGGACCTACAATGAGCAGTTCTTC,CASSHGTYNEQFF
TRBJ1-5,many,NA,TRBV7-9,TGTGCCAGCAGCTTAGTGGCTCCGGGTAATCAGCCCCAGCATTTT,CASSLVAPGNQPQHF
TRBJ2-3,many,NA,TRBV28,TGTGCCAGCAGTTTATTTGGGACACGGCCAACCTCAGATACGCAGTATTTT,CASSLFGTRPTSDTQYF
TRBJ2-7,many,NA,TRBV6-5,TGTGCCAGCACCAGCGGCTCCTACGAGCAGTACTTC,CASTSGSYEQYF
TRBJ2-7,many,NA,TRBV27,TGTGCCAGTTCCTACAGACCGGAACTTTTCTACGAGCAGTACTTC,CASSYRPELFYEQYF
TRBJ2-7,many,NA,TRBV7-9,TGTGCCAGCAGTCGCGGCATCTCCTACGAGCAGTACTTC,CASSRGISYEQYF
TRBJ2-1,many,NA,TRBV29-1,TGCAGCGCTGAGGGAGGACGGCCCTTGGATGAGCAGTTCTTC,CSAEGGRPLDEQFF
TRBJ1-1,many,NA,TRBV7-9,TGTGCCAGCAGCCCGGTCCTCACTGAAGCTTTCTTT,CASSPVLTEAFF
TRBJ2-1,many,TRBD1,TRBV9,TGTGCCAGCAGCACAGTAGGGACAGGGAATGAGCAGTTCTTC,CASSTVGTGNEQFF
TRBJ1-5,NA,NA,TRBV4-1,TGCGCCAGCAGCCAAGGGGGTCAGCCCCAGCATTTT,CASSQGGQPQHF
TRBJ2-7,many,NA,TRBV5-1,TGCGCCAGCAGCCCTCTCGGTGGGGACTTCGTCTCCTACGAGCAGTACTTC,CASSPLGGDFVSYEQYF
TRBJ2-5,many,TRBD2,TRBV5-6,TGTGCCAGCAGCTTGGCCGCTAGCGGGTTAGAGACCCAGTACTTC,CASSLAASGLETQYF
TRBJ2-1,NA,TRBD2,TRBV5-1,TGCGCCAGCAGCTTGATTAGCGGGAAATACAATGAGCAGTTCTTC,CASSLISGKYNEQFF
TRBJ2-5,many,NA,TRBV3-1,TGTGCCAGCAGCCCGAAGTGGGAGGCGTGGGAGACCCAGTACTTC,CASSPKWEAWETQYF
TRBJ2-5,many,NA,TRBV6-6,TGTGCCAGCAGTCAGACGGATCAAGAGACCCAGTACTTC,CASSQTDQETQYF
TRBJ2-1,many,TRBD1,TRBV27,TGTGCCAGCAGCGGGGCAGGGGGTCGATACAATGAGCAGTTCTTC,CASSGAGGRYNEQFF
TRBJ2-3,many,NA,TRBV7-2,TGTGCCAGCGGAACTAGCACAGATACGCAGTATTTT,CASGTSTDTQYF
TRBJ1-1,many,NA,TRBV20-1,TGCAGTGCTAGTACTTCCGGGGTGTCTGAAGCTTTCTTT,CSASTSGVSEAFF
TRBJ2-2,NA,NA,TRBV27,TGTGCCAGCAGTCCTCCCTCCACCCTGCGGGGCACCGGGGAGCTGTTTTTT,CASSPPSTLRGTGELFF
TRBJ2-7,many,TRBD1,TRBV30,TGTGCCTCCGAACCGGGACAGGGAACCTACGAGCAGTACTTC,CASEPGQGTYEQYF
TRBJ2-1,many,NA,TRBV7-9,TGTGCCAGCACCTCAAGGCTCCCAACCTACAATGAGCAGTTCTTC,CASTSRLPTYNEQFF
TRBJ1-1,many,NA,TRBV27,TGTGCCAGCAGTTTATTCGGAGCCTCCATGAACACTGAAGCTTTCTTT,CASSLFGASMNTEAFF
TRBJ2-5,many,NA,TRBV4-3,TGCGCCAGCAGCCAGGTGTCTCGGGAGTGGGAGACCCAGTACTTC,CASSQVSREWETQYF
TRBJ1-2,many,NA,TRBV29-1,TGCAGCGTTGAAAGAAAGGGGACCCACTATGGCTACACCTTC,CSVERKGTHYGYTF
TRBJ2-3,many,TRBD2,TRBV29-1,TGCAGCGCAAGGTTAAGGAGGGTAGCGGGATTTTACGCAGATACGCAGTATTTT,CSARLRRVAGFYADTQYF
TRBJ1-1,once,NA,TRBV20-1,TGCAGTGCCACTAGATTTCAGGCCACTGAAGCTTTCTTT,CSATRFQATEAFF
TRBJ2-7,many,TRBD1,TRBV29-1,TGCAGCGTTCTAGGACAGGGGTTGGAGCAGTACTTC,CSVLGQGLEQYF
TRBJ2-7,many,NA,TRBV7-2,TGTGCCAGCAGAGCGAGCGGAGGAAGCTCCTACGAGCAGTACTTC,CASRASGGSSYEQYF
TRBJ2-7,many,NA,TRBV11-2,TGTGCCAGCAGCTCCGCCCGGTTTGAGCAGTACTTC,CASSSARFEQYF
TRBJ2-1,many,NA,TRBV7-6,TGTGCCAGCAGCTTAGGCCTCCGGAAGGAGACGGTAGTCGGTGAGCAGTTCTTC,CASSLGLRKETVVGEQFF
TRBJ1-2,NA,NA,TRBV6-5,TGTGCCAGCAGTTTATACACAGGGTCCGATGGCTACACCTTC,CASSLYTGSDGYTF
TRBJ2-3,many,NA,TRBV2,TGTGCCAGCAGCCCCAGGGTGGGGAGTGCCGCAGATACGCAGTATTTT,CASSPRVGSAADTQYF
TRBJ1-5,many,NA,TRBV10-2,TGCGCCAGCAGTGTAGGCCTTAATCAGCCCCAGCATTTT,CASSVGLNQPQHF
TRBJ2-5,many,NA,TRBV20-1,TGCAGTGCTAGAGCCGGGAAGGCAGGAGAGACCCAGTACTTC,CSARAGKAGETQYF
TRBJ1-5,many,NA,TRBV4-3,TGCGCCAGCAGCCAAGCGATTGGGGCAGCACAGCCCCAGCATTTT,CASSQAIGAAQPQHF
TRBJ2-3,few,NA,TRBV20-1,TGCAGTGCCAGCGGAGGGGTAGCTTTCACAGATACGCAGTATTTT,CSASGGVAFTDTQYF
TRBJ2-1,many,NA,TRBV6-1,TGTGCCAGAGAAGGGTGGGTAGCGCGATACAATGAGCAGTTCTTC,CAREGWVARYNEQFF
TRBJ2-1,many,TRBD2,TRBV7-6,TGTGCCAGCAGCTTAGTCGGGGGGAACTACAATGAGCAGTTCTTC,CASSLVGGNYNEQFF
TRBJ2-5,many,NA,TRBV7-9,TGTGCCAGCAGCTATCCTCGAATGGAGACCCAGTACTTC,CASSYPRMETQYF
TRBJ2-1,many,NA,TRBV19,TGTGCCAGTCAAGAGACAGTTTTTAGCTCCTACAATGAGCAGTTCTTC,CASQETVFSSYNEQFF
TRBJ2-3,many,TRBD2,TRBV4-1,TGCGCCAGCAGCCAAGATCCCGGACTAGCGGGAGACACAGATACGCAGTATTTT,CASSQDPGLAGDTDTQYF
TRBJ2-6,many,NA,TRBV6-5,TGTGCCACTTACTCTGGGGCCAACGTCCTGACTTTC,CATYSGANVLTF
TRBJ2-5,many,NA,TRBV21-1,TGTGCCAGCAGCAAAAAGGGACAGGGACCCAACCAAGAGACCCAGTACTTC,CASSKKGQGPNQETQYF
TRBJ2-3,many,TRBD2,TRBV4-3,TGCGCCAGCAGCGGGGGACTAGCGAAGGATACGCAGTATTTT,CASSGGLAKDTQYF
TRBJ1-5,many,NA,TRBV7-6,TGTGCCAGCAGCTTAGGGGCCGGGCCCCAGCATTTT,CASSLGAGPQHF
TRBJ2-5,many,NA,TRBV7-8,TGTGCCAGCAGCTTAGTACTTAGGGAGACCCAGTACTTC,CASSLVLRETQYF
TRBJ2-1,many,NA,TRBV2,TGTGCCAGGGACCGGGATGAGCAGTTCTTC,CARDRDEQFF
TRBJ2-7,many,NA,TRBV28,TGTGCCAGCAGGTCGCGGAGAGAGGTTATCTACGAGCAGTACTTC,CASRSRREVIYEQYF